The next 29 T cell receptor beta chains were all read from a single sample in a study of T-cell memory formation after mild COVID-19. TCRdb reprocessed the 5' RACE reads via MiXCR and lists one record per CDR3 protein. The sample consists of approximately 16,000 distinct CDR3 sequences, 20% to 30% of them appearing once. The sequencing input was PBMCs or a T cell subset sorted from them (not recorded which). These receptors all come from a man aged 18 to 29 who had mild COVID-19 (a few samples of this study predate the infection). Cell type and time point are not known.

The chain joins TRBV4-1 to TRBJ1-5, with D tentatively TRBD1 (5 bases). The ends were cut back, 3 bases at V and 7 bases at J, with 22 bases in the middle. Germline V CDR1 and CDR2: MGHRA, YSYEKL. CDR3 length equals 17 residues. The CDR3 sequence is CASSQTPTAVKGQPQHF. CDR3 DNA: TGCGCCAGCAGCCAGACCCCGACAGCCGTGAAGGGGCAGCCCCAGCATTTT.

Many counts were recorded for this clonotype. The chain is built from TRBV6-5 and TRBJ1-4; D remains unclear. V lost 8 bases to trimming and J lost 17 bases, with 27 bases between them. The CDR3 covers 14 residues. From germline, CDR1 is MNHEY and CDR2 SVGAGI. The CDR3 loop is CASSYGWREGPQFF. CDR3 coding DNA: TGTGCCAGCTCGTACGGCTGGAGGGAGGGCCCTCAATTTTTT.

Notes on this clonotype: With a much larger clone just one base away, this may be a read error. The chain combines TRBV7-2 with TRBJ1-2; D call uncertain. From germline, CDR1 is SGHTA and CDR2 FQGNSA. CDR3 length: 12 amino acids. CDR3 residues: CASSDQFNGDTF. CDR3 in DNA: TGTGCCAGCAGCGACCAGTTTAATGGCGACACCTTC. The whole variable domain, remainder taken from reference TRBV7-2 and TRBJ1-2, is GAGVSQSPSNKVTEKGKDVELRCDPISGHTALYWYRQSLGQGLEFLIYFQGNSAPDKSGLPSDRFSAERTGGSVSTLTIQRTQQEDSAVYLCASSDQFNGDTFGSGTRLTVV.

This chain joins TRBV9 and TRBJ1-2; 7 nucleotides agree with TRBD1. The V and J ends lost 7 bases and 2 bases, in that order; junction bases with no gene match: 14. CDR3 length equals 16 residues. CDR1 SGDLS and CDR2 YYNGEE come from the germline V gene. CDR3 nucleotide sequence: TGTGCCAGCGGAGTCGATAGACAGGGAAGAAACTATGGCTACACCTTC. It is translated as CASGVDRQGRNYGYTF.

The chain couples TRBV7-2 to TRBJ2-5; D is perhaps TRBD2 (6 bases). Deletions cut 4 bases from V and 1 base from J, with 10 bases between. The CDR3 is made up of 14 amino acids. Per germline, CDR1 SGHTA and CDR2 FQGNSA. This CDR3 reads CASSSSGLQETQYF. The CDR3, as DNA: TGTGCCAGCAGCTCGAGCGGGCTCCAAGAGACCCAGTACTTC.

Many counts were recorded for this clonotype. This chain links TRBV18 with TRBJ1-2; D call uncertain. Germline V lookup: CDR1 KGHSH, CDR2 LQKENI. The CDR3 length is 13 residues. V lost 5 bases to trimming and J lost 3 bases, with 10 bases between them. CDR3 sequence reads: CASSTALYYGYTF. The CDR3 DNA reads TGTGCCAGCTCAACCGCCCTCTACTATGGCTACACCTTC.

There are many counts of this clonotype. V and J are TRBV20-1 and TRBJ1-2; D ambiguous. The CDR3 runs 13 residues. Germline assignment: CDR1 DFQATT and CDR2 SNEGSKA (reference sequence). Trimming stripped 5 bases from V and 5 bases from J, with 15 bases between. For the CDR3, the DNA is TGCAGTGCTGGGAGACTAAGGCCTTATGGCTACACCTTC. It encodes CSAGRLRPYGYTF.

The V gene is TRBV4-1, the J gene TRBJ1-1, with D uncertain. The CDR3 consists of 15 residues. CDR1 and CDR2 from the germline V gene are MGHRA and YSYEKL. V lost 1 base, J lost 2 bases, and 11 bases lay in between. The CDR3 spells CASSQVSLSNTEAFF. For the CDR3, the DNA is TGCGCCAGCAGCCAAGTTAGCCTATCAAACACTGAAGCTTTCTTT.

This clonotype was found a few times. This chain links TRBV10-3 with TRBJ2-1; the D is unclear. In germline, CDR1 is ENHRY, CDR2 SYGVKD. V dropped 5 bases and J dropped 2 bases, with 16 bases sitting between them. The CDR3 totals 16 residues. Written as DNA, the CDR3 is TGTGCCATCAGTACGGTCTGGCTCACTGCCTACAATGAGCAGTTCTTC. Encoded protein: CAISTVWLTAYNEQFF.

This clonotype has a count of ten or more. The chain recombines TRBV4-1 with TRBJ1-2; tentatively, D is TRBD1 (6 bases). The CDR3 sequence is 15 residues long. V was clipped by 1 base and J by 4 bases, with 13 bases between them. Germline CDR1 reads MGHRA; CDR2 reads YSYEKL. This chain's CDR3 is CASSQVEGVVYGYTF. CDR3 sequence (DNA): TGCGCCAGCAGCCAAGTGGAGGGGGTAGTCTATGGCTACACCTTC.

The chain recombines TRBV9 with TRBJ2-5, with 9 bases that match TRBD2. V shed 3 bases, J shed 2 bases, and the junction held 2 bases outside the gene matches. The CDR3 is 14 amino acids. Germline CDR1 and CDR2: SGDLS and YYNGEE. CDR3 DNA: TGTGCCAGCAGCGCGACTAGCGGACAAGAGACCCAGTACTTC. Amino acids: CASSATSGQETQYF.

The V call is TRBV20-1, the J call TRBJ1-2; maybe TRBD1 (6 bases). V was cut by 7 bases and J by 5 bases, with 14 bases left in between. Germline values: CDR1 DFQATT, CDR2 SNEGSKA (reference sequence). The CDR3 spans 12 residues. The CDR3 nucleotides are TGCAGTGTGAGGGGACAAATTTATGGCTACACCTTC. As protein: CSVRGQIYGYTF.

The chain joins TRBV7-9 to TRBJ2-1; D unresolved. Germline V lookup: CDR1 SEHNR, CDR2 FQNEAQ (reference sequence). The CDR3 runs to 13 residues. Trimming shortened V by 3 bases and J by 10 bases, and 13 bases separated the two germline ends. CDR3 sequence (DNA): TGTGCCAGCAGCTTCGAATGGGCTTGGGAGCAGTTCTTC. This translates into CASSFEWAWEQFF.

This clonotype was counted many times. The DNA for the CDR3 is TGTGCCGCAGGGTTGACTAGCGGGGGTACAGATACGCAGTATTTT. Translation: CAAGLTSGGTDTQYF. The rearrangement uses TRBV10-3 and TRBJ2-3; TRBD2 agrees at 12 bases. The V segment lost 11 bases and the J segment 3 bases; nucleotides outside the gene matches: 9. This CDR3 spans 15 amino acids. The germline CDR1 and CDR2 sequences are ENHRY and SYGVKD.

This clonotype was recorded a few times. The chain couples TRBV5-1 to TRBJ2-7; 8 bases fit TRBD2. This CDR3 comprises 16 residues. Germline values: CDR1 SGHRS, CDR2 YFSETQ. Trimming at V came to 3 bases and at J to 2 bases, leaving 10 bases not matched to a gene. The CDR3 spells CASSSQIAGLPYEQYF. The CDR3 DNA follows: TGCGCCAGCAGCTCCCAGATAGCGGGGTTGCCCTACGAGCAGTACTTC.

This clonotype was detected many times. A read error may produce the germline difference seen at one junction end. The chain couples TRBV7-7 to TRBJ2-3, with 8 positions matching TRBD2. This CDR3 region has 15 residues. Germline-derived CDR1 and CDR2 are SSHAT and FNYEAQ (reference sequence). The CDR3 reads CASSYAAGGTDTQYF. In DNA form, the CDR3 reads TGTGCTAGCAGCTACGCAGCGGGGGGCACAGATACGCAGTATTTT.

This clonotype was picked up many times. The genes are TRBV6-1 and TRBJ1-2, with D perhaps TRBD1 (6 bases). This CDR3 has 15 residues. Germline CDR1 and CDR2: MNHNS and SASEGT. V lost 6 bases and J 6 bases, leaving 20 bases between the germline ends. CDR3 DNA: TGTGCCAGCAGCCGACCCAAGGGGGGTATTGATGGCTACACCTTC. It specifies CASSRPKGGIDGYTF.

At least ten counts were recorded for this clonotype. V and J are TRBV7-6 and TRBJ2-1, with TRBD2 matching 7 bases. The J segment lost 5 bases and the V segment lost 5 bases, leaving 9 bases of the junction unmatched. The CDR3 loop spans 15 amino acids. Germline V gene sequence: CDR1 SGHVS, CDR2 FNYEAQ. Here the CDR3 DNA reads TGTGCCAGCAGCGACCGGACTAGAGACGACAATGAGCAGTTCTTC. The encoded protein is CASSDRTRDDNEQFF.

This clonotype was recorded at least ten times. The genes are TRBV4-2 and TRBJ1-2; TRBD1 might be the D (6 bases). The V gene's germline CDR1 is LGHNA and CDR2 YNFKEQ. This CDR3 comprises 14 residues. V was trimmed by 3 bases and J by 7 bases, leaving 15 bases between them. The CDR3 nucleotides read TGTGCCAGCAGCCATCACCGGGGGCCCAGTGGCTACACCTTC. It yields the protein CASSHHRGPSGYTF.

This clonotype occurred many times. This chain links TRBV6-5 with TRBJ2-7; 7 nucleotides match TRBD1. The J segment lost 0 bases and the V segment lost 6 bases, leaving 11 bases of the junction unmatched. The germline gives CDR1 MNHEY, CDR2 SVGAGI. The CDR3 runs to 16 residues. The CDR3 nucleotides read TGTGCCAGCAGCACCACACTCAGGGGGTTCTCCTACGAGCAGTACTTC. Translated, it gives CASSTTLRGFSYEQYF.

The chain joins TRBV29-1 to TRBJ2-1; D may be TRBD2 (6 bases). This CDR3 has 16 amino acids. Germline V gene lookup returns CDR1 SQVTM and CDR2 ANQGSEA. The V and J ends lost 7 bases and 2 bases respectively, with 21 bases between them. CDR3 protein: CSETGSWGGTYNEQFF. In DNA form, the CDR3 reads TGCAGCGAGACTGGCTCGTGGGGAGGCACCTACAATGAGCAGTTCTTC.

The V and J genes are TRBV19 and TRBJ1-6, with 7 bases identical to TRBD1. CDR3 length equals 16 residues. V gave up 7 bases and J gave up 2 bases; unmatched junction bases: 8. CDR1 is LNHDA and CDR2 is SQIVND in the germline V gene (reference sequence). The CDR3: CASIDRAGTYNSPLHF. Written as DNA, the CDR3 is TGTGCCAGTATCGACAGGGCGGGGACCTATAATTCACCCCTCCACTTT.

Many counts were recorded for this clonotype. The chain joins TRBV6-1 to TRBJ2-3; TRBD1 matches 8 bases. The CDR3 is 18 amino acids. Per germline, CDR1 MNHNS and CDR2 SASEGT. The V segment lost 2 bases and the J segment 4 bases; nucleotides outside the gene matches: 14. This chain's CDR3 is CASSEFVGRAGGADTQYF. DNA for the CDR3: TGTGCCAGCAGTGAATTCGTCGGTAGGGCAGGGGGCGCAGATACGCAGTATTTT.

This clonotype was seen ten or more times. J is TRBJ2-3 and V is TRBV5-1, with D tentatively TRBD1 (5 bases). Trimming removed 0 bases from V and 1 base from J, with 12 bases in between. Germline loops: CDR1 SGHRS, CDR2 YFSETQ. The length of the CDR3 is 16 residues. The DNA of the CDR3 is TGCGCCAGCAGCTTGGCCCAGGTGACAGGCACAGATACGCAGTATTTT. It is translated as CASSLAQVTGTDTQYF.

In this sample, this clonotype turned up a few times. This chain joins TRBV2 and TRBJ1-2; D remains ambiguous. The germline V gene encodes CDR1 SNHLY and CDR2 FYNNEI. V lost 3 bases and J 2 bases, leaving 13 bases between the germline ends. The CDR3 length is 15 residues. The CDR3 DNA is TGTGCCAGCAGTGACTACGGACCTTTAAACTATGGCTACACCTTC. This codes for CASSDYGPLNYGYTF.

The sample holds many counts of this clonotype. This rearrangement joins TRBV12-3 or TRBV12-4 to TRBJ2-1; a possible D gene is TRBD2 (6 bases). The V end was cut by 7 bases, the J end by 4 bases, with 14 bases between. The CDR3 spans 14 residues. The CDR3 region has the DNA TGTGCCAGCAAAGTTGCAGCGGGTTACAATGAGCAGTTCTTC. This sequence encodes CASKVAAGYNEQFF.

This clonotype has ten or more counts. CDR3 region: CASSHPAEGITEAFF. The CDR3 DNA sequence: TGCGCCAGCAGCCACCCCGCTGAGGGAATCACTGAAGCTTTCTTT. The rearrangement uses TRBV4-1 and TRBJ1-1, with no clear D. V was pared by 3 bases and J by 4 bases, with 15 bases between. The CDR3 spans 15 residues. Germline CDR1 and CDR2: MGHRA and YSYEKL.

This clonotype has at least ten counts. The chain employs TRBV7-7 and TRBJ2-5, with TRBD1 matching 7 bases. Per germline, CDR1 SSHAT and CDR2 FNYEAQ (reference sequence). This CDR3 contains 14 residues. With 2 bases clipped from V and 5 bases from J, the junction kept 5 bases outside the gene matches. CDR3 loop: CASSLRGPLETQYF. The CDR3 DNA is TGTGCCAGCAGCTTAAGGGGGCCGTTGGAGACCCAGTACTTC.

This clonotype was observed at least ten times. The J gene is TRBJ1-1, the V gene TRBV7-9; the D is unclear. Deletions cut 3 bases from V and 1 base from J, with 30 bases between. The CDR3 totals 21 residues. Germline lookup yields CDR1 SEHNR and CDR2 FQNEAQ (reference sequence). The DNA of the CDR3 is TGTGCCAGCAGCTTTAGTCAGCCAGCAGCCCCTTTCCGGGTCCCGAACACTGAAGCTTTCTTT. Residues: CASSFSQPAAPFRVPNTEAFF.